The 31 T cell receptor beta chains given below trace back to one sample, sequenced in a study of T cells in localized non-small cell lung cancer. Data came from immunoSEQ multiplex PCR; TCRdb stores just in-frame clones and leaves some out. The data show 25,000 to 35,000 clones, with approximately 90% seen just once and approximately 12% held by the top ten. The sample consisted of peripheral blood, taken before any cancer treatment. Receptor source: a female donor of 60 years or more with stage III squamous cell lung carcinoma.

The chain links TRBV29-1 to TRBJ2-7; 7 bases are shared with TRBD1. Germline-derived CDR1 and CDR2 are SQVTM and ANQGSEA. With V trimmed by 6 bases and J by 2 bases, 10 bases remained unmatched. This CDR3 is 14 amino acids long. The CDR3 is CSVVSGTEPYEQYF. The CDR3 region has the DNA TGCAGCGTGGTTTCCGGGACAGAACCCTACGAGCAGTACTTC.

The rearrangement links TRBV9 to TRBJ2-3; the D gene is possibly TRBD1 (6 bases). Deletions cut 3 bases from V and 4 bases from J, with 9 bases between. The CDR3 spans 13 residues. The germline gives CDR1 SGDLS, CDR2 YYNGEE. CDR3 coding DNA: TGTGCCAGCAGCGAACGGACAGCAGATACGCAGTATTTT. Protein sequence: CASSERTADTQYF.

This chain connects TRBV5-1 to TRBJ2-7; D gene uncertain. V lost 0 bases and J 3 bases, leaving 10 bases between the germline ends. Germline V gene data show CDR1 as SGHRS and CDR2 as YFSETQ. The CDR3 is 14 amino acids. CDR3 nucleotide sequence: TGCGCCAGCAGCTTGGCTCCGGATGGCTACGAGCAGTACTTC. It specifies CASSLAPDGYEQYF.

A single count supports this clone. The rearrangement uses TRBV7-3 and TRBJ1-1; D uncertain. The CDR3 consists of 13 residues. Germline CDR1 is SGHTA and CDR2 is FQGTGA. Between the trimmed V and J ends, which lost 1 base and 5 bases, there was a span of 8 bases. The CDR3 DNA reads TGTGCCAGCAGCTTAATTTCACAAACTGAAGCTTTCTTT. Its translation is CASSLISQTEAFF.

This clone was found once. This chain connects TRBV27 to TRBJ2-6; no clear D gene. From germline, CDR1 is MNHEY and CDR2 SMNVEV (reference sequence). V lost 3 bases to trimming and J lost 0 bases, with 0 bases between them. CDR3 size: 13 residues. In DNA, the CDR3 is TGTGCCAGCAGTTTCTCTGGGGCCAACGTCCTGACTTTC. It is translated as CASSFSGANVLTF.

The rearrangement joins TRBV6-5 to TRBJ2-5, with 14 bases lining up with TRBD2. CDR1 and CDR2 from the germline V gene are MNHEY and SVGAGI. V was pared by 4 bases and J by 4 bases, with 2 bases of the junction left unmatched. This CDR3 comprises 15 residues. The CDR3 DNA is TGTGCCAGCAGTTTGGGACTAGCGGGAGCAGAGACCCAGTACTTC. Its protein product is CASSLGLAGAETQYF.

The chain carries TRBV27 and TRBJ1-3; tentative D call: TRBD1 (5 bases). The CDR3 spans 14 residues. Germline assignment: CDR1 MNHEY and CDR2 SMNVEV (reference sequence). Trimming stripped 2 bases from V and 0 bases from J, with 5 bases between. The DNA for the CDR3 is TGTGCCAGCAGTTTACAGGGCTCTGGAAACACCATATATTTT. Translating gives CASSLQGSGNTIYF.

The chain recombines TRBV4-1 with TRBJ2-3; 10 nucleotides match TRBD2. This CDR3 has 15 amino acids. CDR1 and CDR2 (germline): MGHRA, YSYEKL. V shed 8 bases and J 3 bases; nucleotides not matched to a gene: 8. This CDR3 is CASRQLAGRTDTQYF. The CDR3 DNA follows: TGCGCCAGCCGTCAACTAGCGGGGAGAACAGATACGCAGTATTTT.

This clone was observed a handful of times. This rearrangement joins TRBV5-6 to TRBJ2-5; either TRBD1 or TRBD2 may supply D (5 bases each). The CDR3 is made up of 11 amino acids. Deletions cut 5 bases from V and 5 bases from J, with 7 bases between. The germline V gene has CDR1 SGHDT and CDR2 YYEEEE. The CDR3 DNA follows: TGTGCCAGCAGATGGGGGGAGACCCAGTACTTC. Residues: CASRWGETQYF.

The V and J genes are TRBV6-5 and TRBJ1-2; no definite D call. Germline V lookup: CDR1 MNHEY, CDR2 SVGAGI. This CDR3 comprises 13 residues. Trimming stripped 2 bases from V and 1 base from J, with 5 bases between. DNA of the CDR3: TGTGCCAGCAGTTACCGGGATAACTATGGCTACACCTTC. Residues: CASSYRDNYGYTF.

This chain connects TRBV5-5 to TRBJ1-5; the D is unclear. CDR1 and CDR2 from the germline V gene are SGHKS and YYEKEE (reference sequence). Trimming pared 6 bases from V and 2 bases from J, leaving 9 bases between. CDR3 length: 13 amino acids. The CDR3 protein is CASNGGGNQPQHF. The CDR3 region has the DNA TGTGCCAGCAATGGAGGCGGCAATCAGCCCCAGCATTTT.

V usage is TRBV28 and J usage is TRBJ2-5; 10 bases are a match to TRBD1. This CDR3 region has 16 residues. The V segment lost 6 bases and the J segment 1 base; nucleotides outside the gene matches: 8. Germline V gene data show CDR1 as MDHEN and CDR2 as SYDVKM. CDR3 protein: CASRTGGAEGQETQYF. CDR3 in DNA: TGTGCCAGCAGGACAGGGGGCGCGGAAGGCCAAGAGACCCAGTACTTC. Complete variable domain (other parts from reference TRBV28 and TRBJ2-5): DVKVTQSSRYLVKRTGEKVFLECVQDMDHENMFWYRQDPGLGLRLIYFSYDVKMKEKGDIPEGYSVSREKKERFSLILESASTNQTSMYLCASRTGGAEGQETQYFGPGTRLLVL.

The chain recombines TRBV13 with TRBJ2-3, with 10 bases lining up with TRBD2. V was pared by 4 bases and J by 1 base, with 8 bases of the junction left unmatched. This CDR3 spans 17 amino acids. CDR1 PRHDT and CDR2 FYEKMQ come from the germline V gene (reference sequence). The CDR3 nucleotides read TGTGCCAGCAGCTCGTCTAGCGGGAGCCGAGGCACAGATACGCAGTATTTT. It is translated as CASSSSSGSRGTDTQYF. The full variable domain, with the rest looked up from reference TRBV13 and TRBJ2-3, is AAGVIQSPRHLIKEKRETATLKCYPIPRHDTVYWYQQGPGQDPQFLISFYEKMQSDKGSIPDRFSAQQFSDYHSELNMSSLELGDSALYFCASSSSSGSRGTDTQYFGPGTRLTVL.

CDR3 in amino acids: CATSRDSYSNQPQHF. For the CDR3, the DNA is TGTGCCACCAGCAGAGACAGTTATAGCAATCAGCCCCAGCATTTT. The J gene is TRBJ1-5, the V gene TRBV15; D remains ambiguous. The CDR3 covers 15 residues. Germline CDR1 is LNHNV and CDR2 is YYDKDF (reference sequence). With 0 bases removed from V and 0 bases from J, the gap between germline ends came to 6 bases.

This chain links TRBV29-1 with TRBJ2-5; the D is unclear. CDR1 is SQVTM, CDR2 ANQGSEA, per germline. The V end was cut by 8 bases, the J end by 2 bases, with 9 bases between. The CDR3 runs 11 residues. The CDR3, as DNA: TGCAGCTTTCTACCGCAAGAGACCCAGTACTTC. Translation gives CSFLPQETQYF. The full variable domain, completed using reference TRBV29-1 and TRBJ2-5, is SAVISQKPSRDICQRGTSLTIQCQVDSQVTMMFWYRQQPGQSLTLIATANQGSEATYESGFVIDKFPISRPNLTFSTLTVSNMSPEDSSIYLCSFLPQETQYFGPGTRLLVL.

V is TRBV19 and J is TRBJ1-2; D remains ambiguous. V dropped 6 bases and J dropped 4 bases, with 15 bases sitting between them. The germline V gene has CDR1 LNHDA and CDR2 SQIVND (reference sequence). The CDR3 covers 14 residues. The CDR3 reads CASSPTVGSYGYTF. CDR3 in DNA: TGTGCCAGTAGCCCAACCGTAGGCTCCTATGGCTACACCTTC.

This chain links TRBV11-2 with TRBJ2-5, with TRBD2 identical over 9 bases. V was pared by 4 bases and J by 4 bases, with 13 bases of the junction left unmatched. The germline V gene has CDR1 SGHAT and CDR2 FQNNGV. The CDR3 has 17 residues. The CDR3 DNA follows: TGTGCCAGCAGCTCTACCCCTCGCGGGAGGGCCCGAGAGACCCAGTACTTC. This encodes CASSSTPRGRARETQYF.

This clone has a single count. The rearrangement links TRBV20-1 to TRBJ2-3; D ambiguous. The CDR3 covers 11 residues. The V and J ends lost 5 bases and 5 bases respectively, with 8 bases between them. Germline lookup yields CDR1 DFQATT and CDR2 SNEGSKA (reference sequence). The CDR3 sequence is CSAQNRDTQYF. The CDR3 nucleotides read TGCAGTGCTCAGAACAGAGATACGCAGTATTTT.

This clone was detected once. The chain carries TRBV7-9 and TRBJ2-7, with D maybe TRBD2 (6 bases). Trimming cost V 6 bases and J 1 base, with 13 bases left between them. Germline V gene data show CDR1 as SEHNR and CDR2 as FQNEAQ (reference sequence). The CDR3 is 14 amino acids. The CDR3 nucleotides read TGTGCCAGCAGTAGTGGGGGGAGATCCTACGAGCAGTACTTC. This codes for CASSSGGRSYEQYF.

The chain carries TRBV28 and TRBJ1-1, with no clear D. V was trimmed by 0 bases and J by 1 base, leaving 0 bases between them. Germline V gives CDR1 MDHEN, CDR2 SYDVKM. The CDR3 is 12 amino acids. The CDR3: CASSLWNTEAFF. Here the CDR3 DNA reads TGTGCCAGCAGTTTATGGAACACTGAAGCTTTCTTT.

DNA of the CDR3: TGTGCCAGCAGTGAAGCTGCGGCTCTGATCAATCAGCCCCAGCATTTT. Its protein is CASSEAAALINQPQHF. The V gene is TRBV6-1, the J gene TRBJ1-5, with D uncertain. The V end lost 0 bases, the J end lost 3 bases, and 12 bases lay between the germline ends. Germline CDR1 is MNHNS and CDR2 is SASEGT. The CDR3 consists of 16 residues.

This chain joins TRBV9 and TRBJ2-2; perhaps TRBD2 as D (6 bases). The germline gives CDR1 SGDLS, CDR2 YYNGEE. V gave up 1 base and J gave up 4 bases, with 11 bases separating them. This CDR3 is built from 15 residues. The CDR3 is CASSVLQGGTGELFF. For the CDR3, the DNA is TGTGCCAGCAGCGTACTGCAGGGAGGCACCGGGGAGCTGTTTTTT.

The chain recombines TRBV14 with TRBJ1-1; D ambiguous. Trimming pared 3 bases from V and 1 base from J, leaving 12 bases between. The CDR3 spans 15 residues. Germline CDR1 SGHDN, CDR2 FVKESK. CDR3 in amino acids: CASSHAQTANTEAFF. In DNA, the CDR3 is TGTGCCAGCAGCCACGCCCAGACTGCGAACACTGAAGCTTTCTTT. Supplemented by reference TRBV14 and TRBJ1-1, the full variable domain reads EAGVTQFPSHSVIEKGQTVTLRCDPISGHDNLYWYRRVMGKEIKFLLHFVKESKQDESGMPNNRFLAERTGGTYSTLKVQPAELEDSGVYFCASSHAQTANTEAFFGQGTRLTVV.

The chain links TRBV19 to TRBJ1-2; D ambiguous. The length of the CDR3 is 14 residues. V was pared by 7 bases and J by 7 bases, with 19 bases between. Germline V gives CDR1 LNHDA, CDR2 SQIVND (reference sequence). The CDR3 nucleotides are TGTGCCAGTACCCGACCGGGCGGAGTGTCTGGCTACACCTTC. This encodes CASTRPGGVSGYTF.

This chain joins TRBV5-1 and TRBJ2-7; 7 nucleotides match TRBD2. J lost 6 bases, V lost 4 bases, and 13 bases had no gene match. CDR3 size: 15 residues. CDR1 is SGHRS, CDR2 YFSETQ, per germline. CDR3 bases: TGCGCCAGCAGCCTGGGGGGGACCCCCCTCCCCGAGCAGTACTTC. Protein product: CASSLGGTPLPEQYF.

V is TRBV14 and J is TRBJ2-5; the D call may be TRBD1 or TRBD2 (5 bases each). The CDR3 spans 14 residues. V was pared by 4 bases and J by 3 bases, with 12 bases between. CDR1 and CDR2 from the germline V gene are SGHDN and FVKESK. DNA for the CDR3: TGTGCCAGCAGCCGGGTAGGGACCGAAGAGACCCAGTACTTC. This gives the protein CASSRVGTEETQYF.

V is TRBV29-1 and J is TRBJ2-1, with D perhaps given as TRBD1 or TRBD2 (6 bases each). Per the germline V gene, CDR1 is SQVTM and CDR2 is ANQGSEA. V dropped 6 bases and J dropped 8 bases, with 23 bases sitting between them. CDR3 size: 15 residues. CDR3 in DNA: TGCAGCGTGGCTCGCAGGGGTCCGGGAGTGGATGAGCAGTTCTTC. It translates to CSVARRGPGVDEQFF.

Only a few counts were recorded for this clone. The chain joins TRBV27 to TRBJ2-4; the D gene is possibly TRBD1 (5 bases). V gave up 3 bases and J gave up 6 bases, with 12 bases separating them. The CDR3 covers 14 residues. Germline V gene data show CDR1 as MNHEY and CDR2 as SMNVEV (reference sequence). This CDR3 is CASSFRPGLNIQYF. The CDR3 region has the DNA TGTGCCAGCAGTTTCCGACCAGGGCTAAACATTCAGTACTTC.

This sequence joins TRBV2 and TRBJ2-5; 8 positions agree with TRBD2. From germline, CDR1 is SNHLY and CDR2 FYNNEI. Losses at the gene ends were 9 bases for V and 0 bases for J; bases not matched to a gene: 3. CDR3 length: 13 residues. CDR3 region: CASKAGDQETQYF. CDR3 in DNA: TGTGCCAGTAAAGCGGGGGACCAAGAGACCCAGTACTTC.

The chain carries TRBV19 and TRBJ2-2; D not certain. CDR3 length: 13 amino acids. Trimming shortened V by 2 bases and J by 0 bases, and 1 base separated the two germline ends. CDR1 LNHDA and CDR2 SQIVND come from the germline V gene (reference sequence). CDR3: CASSITNTGELFF. The CDR3 DNA reads as TGTGCCAGTAGTATAACGAACACCGGGGAGCTGTTTTTT.

The chain combines TRBV5-4 with TRBJ1-1; D remains unclear. Germline lookup yields CDR1 SGHNT and CDR2 YYREEE (reference sequence). The ends were cut back, 0 bases at V and 0 bases at J, with 15 bases in the middle. The CDR3 totals 17 residues. As DNA, the CDR3 is TGTGCCAGCAGCTTGGTTGGCCGGACTGCGATGAACACTGAAGCTTTCTTT. Encoded protein: CASSLVGRTAMNTEAFF.